These 17 T cell receptor beta chains originate from one sample sequenced in a study of vaccination and CD4 T cells after COVID-19. Cultured CD4+ T cells had their DNA profiled by the Oncomine TCR Beta short-read assay. TCRdb ran MiXCR on the PCR reads and lists one entry per CDR3 protein. This sample has 8,500 to 9,500 distinct CDR3 sequences; approximately 31% occur once, and the top ten carry around 40%. These receptors have no known antigen. This sample's treatment: roughly nine-day PBMC culture with coronavirus spike peptide pools or control peptides (ViraFEST assay). During the years 2011-2018, before the COVID-19 pandemic, the unexposed donor's CD4+ T cells were collected. Sequenced: CD4+ T cells from blood, cultured in vitro. Source of these receptors: a human donor in good health.

This clonotype was detected only a few times. The chain has TRBV14 and TRBJ1-6; D remains unclear. The CDR3 is 17 amino acids. The germline CDR1 and CDR2 sequences are SGHDN and FVKESK. The germline V and J ends were trimmed by 1 base and 0 bases, with 10 bases remaining between them. The CDR3: CASSQARRSSYNSPLHF. Written as DNA, the CDR3 is TGTGCCAGCAGCCAAGCCAGGAGGAGCTCCTATAATTCACCCCTCCACTTT.

The chain joins TRBV2 to TRBJ1-5; TRBD1 is a possible D gene (6 bases). The CDR3 consists of 15 residues. The germline gives CDR1 SNHLY, CDR2 FYNNEI. Trimming took off 6 bases at V and 0 bases at J, with 12 bases between the two ends. CDR3 nucleotides: TGTGCCAGCAGCACGGAGACAGGTAGCAATCAGCCCCAGCATTTT. It codes for CASSTETGSNQPQHF.

This clonotype was seen more than once but under ten times. The rearrangement uses TRBV6-1 and TRBJ2-7; D perhaps matches TRBD2 (6 bases). Germline-derived CDR1 and CDR2 are MNHNS and SASEGT. The CDR3 covers 16 residues. V lost 0 bases to trimming and J lost 4 bases, with 16 bases between them. The CDR3, as DNA: TGTGCCAGCAGTGAAGCTCCCCCGGGACTGCGATACGAGCAGTACTTC. It yields the protein CASSEAPPGLRYEQYF.

The CDR3 sequence is CASCPGALHEQYF. CDR3 DNA sequence: TGTGCCAGCTGTCCAGGGGCCTTGCACGAGCAGTACTTC. V usage is TRBV2 and J usage is TRBJ2-7; D perhaps matches TRBD1 (6 bases). Germline assignment: CDR1 SNHLY and CDR2 FYNNEI. The CDR3 is 13 amino acids. Trimming removed 8 bases from V and 5 bases from J, with 16 bases in between. Filled out from reference TRBV2 and TRBJ2-7, the complete variable domain reads EPEVTQTPSHQVTQMGQEVILRCVPISNHLYFYWYRQILGQKVEFLVSFYNNEISEKSEIFDDQFSVERPDGSNFTLKIRSTKLEDSAMYFCASCPGALHEQYFGPGTRLTVT.

CDR3 DNA: TGTGCCAGCAGTAAGCGGACAGGGCCCTACGAGCAGTACTTC. Translation: CASSKRTGPYEQYF. V is TRBV12-3 or TRBV12-4 and J is TRBJ2-7; 8 nucleotides align to TRBD1. V shed 5 bases, J shed 2 bases, and the junction held 5 bases outside the gene matches. CDR3 size: 14 residues.

The chain joins TRBV7-2 to TRBJ2-4; perhaps TRBD1 as D (6 bases). Per germline, CDR1 SGHTA and CDR2 FQGNSA. The ends were cut back, 3 bases at V and 8 bases at J, with 11 bases in the middle. This CDR3 is 13 amino acids long. Here the CDR3 reads CASSFTGKDIQYF. The CDR3 bases are TGTGCCAGCAGCTTTACAGGGAAGGACATTCAGTACTTC.

The chain is built from TRBV3-1 and TRBJ1-2, with TRBD1 matching over 7 bases. The length of the CDR3 is 18 residues. Trimming at V came to 5 bases and at J to 0 bases, leaving 15 bases not matched to a gene. CDR1 and CDR2 (germline): LGHDT, YNNKEL (reference sequence). CDR3 sequence reads: CASSSLDRVRSSNYGYTF. The CDR3 DNA reads TGTGCCAGCAGCTCCTTAGACAGGGTGCGGTCCTCTAACTATGGCTACACCTTC.

This clonotype was counted between two and nine times. As DNA, the CDR3 is TGTGCCTGTCGCCCCACCTACTACAGCTCTGAAGCTTTCTTT. This encodes CACRPTYYSSEAFF. The chain carries TRBV30 and TRBJ1-1; no definite D call. Per germline, CDR1 GTSNPN and CDR2 SVGIG (reference sequence). V was shortened by 6 bases and J by 6 bases, with 20 bases between the two germline ends. There are 14 residues in the CDR3.

The rearrangement joins TRBV20-1 to TRBJ1-1, with D perhaps TRBD1 (6 bases). The CDR3 length is 13 residues. Germline V gene data show CDR1 as DFQATT and CDR2 as SNEGSKA (reference sequence). V was pared by 6 bases and J by 0 bases, with 11 bases between. Here the CDR3 reads CSAPGQMNTEAFF. The CDR3 bases are TGCAGTGCCCCCGGACAGATGAACACTGAAGCTTTCTTT.

This clonotype was observed a handful of times. CDR3 loop: CASSLTRNNEQFF. For the CDR3, the DNA is TGTGCCAGCAGCTTAACTAGAAACAATGAGCAGTTCTTC. The V call is TRBV7-6, the J call TRBJ2-1, with D possibly matching TRBD2 (5 bases). The CDR3 is 13 amino acids. Germline V gene sequence: CDR1 SGHVS, CDR2 FNYEAQ. V gave up 2 bases and J gave up 5 bases, with 7 bases separating them.

This clonotype turned up a few times. The chain carries TRBV6-1 and TRBJ2-7; the D gene is possibly TRBD1 (6 bases). Trimming took off 7 bases at V and 0 bases at J, with 16 bases between the two ends. CDR1 is MNHNS, CDR2 SASEGT, per germline. This CDR3 has 15 residues. The CDR3 region has the DNA TGTGCCAGCACCCCTTTACAGGGCCTCTCCTACGAGCAGTACTTC. Translated: CASTPLQGLSYEQYF.

The chain recombines TRBV24-1 with TRBJ2-2; D gene unclear. Germline V gene data show CDR1 as KGHDR and CDR2 as SFDVKD. V lost 3 bases and J lost 7, with 8 bases in between. The CDR3 contains 13 residues. The CDR3 region is CATSDPPLGELFF. The CDR3 DNA is TGTGCCACCAGTGATCCGCCGCTCGGGGAGCTGTTTTTT.

This clonotype was picked up a small number of times. CDR3 loop: CASTKTVSEHYTNTEAFF. The CDR3 nucleotides read TGTGCCAGCACCAAGACAGTTTCGGAGCATTACACGAACACTGAAGCTTTCTTT. The chain couples TRBV6-1 to TRBJ1-1; a possible D gene is TRBD1 (5 bases). Trimming stripped 7 bases from V and 1 base from J, with 25 bases between. The germline gives CDR1 MNHNS, CDR2 SASEGT. The CDR3 is 18 residues long.

This clonotype was found a few times. The J gene is TRBJ2-7, the V gene TRBV19, with D unresolved. Germline V gene data show CDR1 as LNHDA and CDR2 as SQIVND (reference sequence). V lost 1 base to trimming and J lost 3 bases, with 13 bases between them. This CDR3 has 15 residues. CDR3 nucleotide sequence: TGTGCCAGTAGTATAGCCCCCCTATCGAACTACGAGCAGTACTTC. This encodes CASSIAPLSNYEQYF.

This clonotype has a handful of counts. The chain links TRBV7-9 to TRBJ1-1; D is possibly TRBD1 (5 bases). The CDR3 has 15 amino acids. Deletions cut 0 bases from V and 4 bases from J, with 12 bases between. Germline-derived CDR1 and CDR2 are SEHNR and FQNEAQ (reference sequence). The CDR3 sequence: CASSLAGPRSTEAFF. DNA of the CDR3: TGTGCCAGCAGCTTAGCGGGACCGCGGAGCACTGAAGCTTTCTTT.

This clonotype was detected a few times. The chain has TRBV24-1 and TRBJ2-5, with D tentatively TRBD1 (5 bases). This CDR3 region has 15 residues. V was shortened by 2 bases and J by 5 bases, with 14 bases between the two germline ends. Germline values: CDR1 KGHDR, CDR2 SFDVKD. Here the CDR3 reads CATSDSTGSTETQYF. The CDR3, as DNA: TGTGCCACCAGTGATTCCACAGGCTCAACGGAGACCCAGTACTTC.

This clonotype has just a few counts. The rearrangement links TRBV10-3 to TRBJ1-1; D might be TRBD1 (6 bases). The germline V gene has CDR1 ENHRY and CDR2 SYGVKD. The CDR3 has 11 residues. The ends were cut back, 5 bases at V and 5 bases at J, with 6 bases in the middle. The CDR3 is CAISRGTEAFF. The CDR3 nucleotides read TGTGCCATCAGTAGGGGGACTGAAGCTTTCTTT.